Presented here are 18 T cell receptor beta chains from one specimen sequenced in a study of blood T cells in healthy people across ages. The use of a sample-barcoded 5' primer and a J-beta primer mix characterized a second PCR of about 6 to 12 cycles. TCRdb re-analysed the 5' RACE reads in MiXCR, keeping a single row per CDR3 protein. The repertoire holds approximately 850,000 distinct CDR3 sequences, under 45% seen once, with roughly 18% in the top ten. Sequencing input: blood. These receptors were taken from a man in his sixties in good health.

The chain joins TRBV27 to TRBJ1-2; D is possibly TRBD1 (6 bases). Germline values: CDR1 MNHEY, CDR2 SMNVEV (reference sequence). The CDR3 is 19 residues long. V dropped 5 bases and J dropped 2 bases, with 27 bases sitting between them. The CDR3 DNA follows: TGTGCCAGCAGTCTCCGAGTGGTGCGGGGGGCCCCACAAAACTATGGCTACACCTTC. Protein sequence: CASSLRVVRGAPQNYGYTF.

This clonotype was observed a few times. The chain joins TRBV5-1 to TRBJ2-3, with D possibly TRBD1 on 6 matching bases. Germline lookup yields CDR1 SGHRS and CDR2 YFSETQ. This CDR3 spans 15 amino acids. V was clipped by 4 bases and J by 1 base, with 13 bases between them. CDR3 bases: TGCGCCAGCAGCAATCAACAGGGCCGCACAGATACGCAGTATTTT. Amino acid sequence: CASSNQQGRTDTQYF.

The V and J genes are TRBV28 and TRBJ1-5, with 8 bases matching TRBD1. Germline V gene data show CDR1 as MDHEN and CDR2 as SYDVKM. V gave up 3 bases and J gave up 4 bases; unmatched junction bases: 8. This CDR3 is built from 16 residues. The CDR3 sequence is CASSLAQGVGNQPQHF. The CDR3 coding sequence is TGTGCCAGCAGTTTGGCACAGGGGGTGGGGAATCAGCCCCAGCATTTT.

This clonotype came up many times. The rearrangement uses TRBV6-5 and TRBJ2-7, with TRBD1 matching over 7 bases. The V gene end was trimmed by 5 bases and the J gene end by 4 bases; junction bases not matched to a gene: 5. CDR3 length equals 13 residues. Looked up from germline, CDR1 is MNHEY and CDR2 is SVGAGI. CDR3 nucleotide sequence: TGTGCCAGCAGTAGGGACAGAAAATACGAGCAGTACTTC. Translating it yields CASSRDRKYEQYF.

The CDR3 nucleotides are TGCAGTGCCGAAAGGGACGGTCGCACAGATACGCAGTATTTT. The encoded protein is CSAERDGRTDTQYF. This chain uses TRBV20-1 with TRBJ2-3, with D perhaps matching TRBD1 or TRBD2 (5 bases each). CDR3 size: 14 residues. Per germline, CDR1 DFQATT and CDR2 SNEGSKA (reference sequence). V was trimmed by 6 bases and J by 1 base, leaving 14 bases between them.

The CDR3 DNA reads as TGTGCCTGCTCCGGGACTAACCCCACCTATGAGCAGTTCTTC. This codes for CACSGTNPTYEQFF. V and J are TRBV30 and TRBJ2-1, with TRBD2 matching 7 bases. Germline CDR1 reads GTSNPN; CDR2 reads SVGIG (reference sequence). V trimming: 6 bases; J trimming: 8 bases; junction bases outside the gene matches: 13. This CDR3 region has 14 residues.

The CDR3 DNA is TGCGCCAGCAGCCAAGACCCCAATAGCGGGGGGGCTATTAGCACAGATACGCAGTATTTT. Protein sequence: CASSQDPNSGGAISTDTQYF. The chain combines TRBV4-1 with TRBJ2-3; 11 bases map to TRBD2. CDR1 MGHRA and CDR2 YSYEKL come from the germline V gene. This CDR3 region has 20 residues. With V trimmed by 0 bases and J by 0 bases, 11 bases remained unmatched.

The chain couples TRBV7-2 to TRBJ2-7; D could derive from TRBD1 or TRBD2 (5 bases each). V lost 5 bases and J lost 3, with 14 bases in between. There are 14 residues in the CDR3. Germline-derived CDR1 and CDR2 are SGHTA and FQGNSA. CDR3 loop: CASSNGDGVYEQYF. As DNA, the CDR3 is TGTGCCAGCAGCAACGGGGACGGAGTCTACGAGCAGTACTTC.

The V call is TRBV14, the J call TRBJ1-2, with a tentative D call TRBD1 (5 bases). The CDR3 sequence is 15 residues long. Trimming shortened V by 0 bases and J by 0 bases, and 8 bases separated the two germline ends. CDR1 and CDR2 (germline): SGHDN, FVKESK. The CDR3 DNA reads as TGTGCCAGCAGCCAAGATACAGGAGCTAACTATGGCTACACCTTC. Amino acid sequence: CASSQDTGANYGYTF.

The V and J genes are TRBV7-2 and TRBJ2-7; the match to TRBD1 covers 7 bases. This CDR3 spans 14 amino acids. Germline CDR1 is SGHTA and CDR2 is FQGNSA. V lost 4 bases and J lost 2; bases outside the gene matches: 5. CDR3 sequence (DNA): TGTGCCAGCAGCTACCACAGGGGACCCTACGAGCAGTACTTC. It is translated as CASSYHRGPYEQYF. Full variable domain (rest looked up from reference TRBV7-2 and TRBJ2-7): GAGVSQSPSNKVTEKGKDVELRCDPISGHTALYWYRQSLGQGLEFLIYFQGNSAPDKSGLPSDRFSAERTGGSVSTLTIQRTQQEDSAVYLCASSYHRGPYEQYFGPGTRLTVT.

Only a few counts were recorded for this clonotype. The CDR3 here is CASSYRDFPDTQYF. The CDR3, as DNA: TGCGCCAGCAGCTACCGGGACTTCCCCGATACGCAGTATTTT. This rearrangement joins TRBV5-1 to TRBJ2-3; D may be TRBD2 (6 bases). The germline V and J ends were trimmed by 3 bases and 6 bases, with 14 bases remaining between them. In germline, CDR1 is SGHRS, CDR2 YFSETQ. CDR3 length: 14 amino acids.

This clonotype was observed a handful of times. The chain couples TRBV20-1 to TRBJ2-1; possible D gene TRBD1, 6 bases. V lost 4 bases and J lost 4, with 14 bases in between. This CDR3 region has 14 residues. Germline V lookup: CDR1 DFQATT, CDR2 SNEGSKA (reference sequence). This CDR3 reads CSATTGTPYNEQFF. DNA of the CDR3: TGCAGTGCTACCACCGGGACACCTTACAATGAGCAGTTCTTC.

This clonotype was observed a few times. The chain is built from TRBV5-5 and TRBJ2-7; D assignment may be TRBD1 or TRBD2 (5 bases each). Matching the DNA end better, TRBJ2-4 makes the J call doubtful. The CDR3 has 15 amino acids. Per germline, CDR1 SGHKS and CDR2 YYEKEE (reference sequence). The CDR3 spells CASSSTGTQGSIQYF. CDR3 DNA: TGTGCCAGCAGCTCCACCGGGACGCAGGGAAGCATTCAGTACTTC.

J is TRBJ2-5 and V is TRBV2, with a possible D match to TRBD1 (7 bases). The J call may be wrong; the DNA end is better matched by TRBJ2-7. The CDR3 sequence is 13 residues long. CDR1 and CDR2 from the germline V gene are SNHLY and FYNNEI. The DNA of the CDR3 is TGTGCCGGCACTGCGCGGGACAGCTACGAGCAGTACTTC. It encodes CAGTARDSYEQYF.

V usage is TRBV21-1 and J usage is TRBJ2-7; TRBD2, as called in the table, went unchecked against the DNA. TRBV21-1 is designated a pseudogene. CDR3 size: 18 residues. The CDR3 spells CASTGGSSARDQSYEQYF. The CDR3 coding sequence is TGTGCCAGCACCGGGGGATCCAGTGCCCGGGACCAGTCCTACGAGCAGTACTTC.

This clonotype was observed a handful of times. V and J are TRBV2 and TRBJ1-2; possible D gene TRBD1, 6 bases. This CDR3 comprises 13 residues. In germline, CDR1 is SNHLY, CDR2 FYNNEI. V gave up 6 bases and J gave up 4 bases, with 12 bases separating them. In DNA, the CDR3 is TGTGCCAGCAGGAGACAGGACATCTATGGCTACACCTTC. It codes for CASRRQDIYGYTF.

Regarding this clonotype: This may be a read error, as it is one base from a much larger clone. This chain uses TRBV6-5 with TRBJ1-6; the match to TRBD1 covers 8 bases. The germline V gene encodes CDR1 MNHEY and CDR2 SVGAGI. The CDR3 sequence is 14 residues long. The CDR3 here is CVSSRGQGYSPLHF. The CDR3 coding sequence is TGTGTCAGCAGCCGCGGACAGGGCTATTCACCCCTCCACTTT.

The V call is TRBV5-1, the J call TRBJ1-4; no clear D. Germline CDR1 reads SGHRS; CDR2 reads YFSETQ. CDR3 length: 15 amino acids. Trimming took off 4 bases at V and 7 bases at J, with 17 bases between the two ends. CDR3 region: CASSLEGIKFEKLFF. The CDR3 DNA reads as TGCGCCAGCAGCCTGGAAGGGATCAAATTTGAAAAACTGTTTTTT.